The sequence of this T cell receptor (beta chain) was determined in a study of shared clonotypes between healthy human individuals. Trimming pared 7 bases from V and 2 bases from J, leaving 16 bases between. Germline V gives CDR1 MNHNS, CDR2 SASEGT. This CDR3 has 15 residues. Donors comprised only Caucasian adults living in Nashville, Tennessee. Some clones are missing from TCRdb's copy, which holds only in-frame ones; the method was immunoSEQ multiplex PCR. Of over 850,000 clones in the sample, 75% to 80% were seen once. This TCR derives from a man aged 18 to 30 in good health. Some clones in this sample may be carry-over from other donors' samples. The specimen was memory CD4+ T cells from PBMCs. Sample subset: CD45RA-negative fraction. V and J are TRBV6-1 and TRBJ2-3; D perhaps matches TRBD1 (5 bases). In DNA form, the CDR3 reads TGTGCCAGCACCTCCAAGTCAGGGTTCACAGATACGCAGTATTTT. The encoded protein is CASTSKSGFTDTQYF.